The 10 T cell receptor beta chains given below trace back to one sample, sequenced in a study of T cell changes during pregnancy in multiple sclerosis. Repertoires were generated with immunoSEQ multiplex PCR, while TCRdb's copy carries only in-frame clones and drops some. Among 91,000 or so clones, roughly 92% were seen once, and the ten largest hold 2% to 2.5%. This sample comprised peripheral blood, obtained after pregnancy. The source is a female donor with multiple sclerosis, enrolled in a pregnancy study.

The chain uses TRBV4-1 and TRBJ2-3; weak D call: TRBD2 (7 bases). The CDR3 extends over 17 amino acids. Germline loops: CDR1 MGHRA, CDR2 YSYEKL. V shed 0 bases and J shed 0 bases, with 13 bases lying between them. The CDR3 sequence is CASSQDKAGASTDTQYF. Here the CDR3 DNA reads TGCGCCAGCAGCCAAGATAAGGCGGGGGCCAGCACAGATACGCAGTATTTT.

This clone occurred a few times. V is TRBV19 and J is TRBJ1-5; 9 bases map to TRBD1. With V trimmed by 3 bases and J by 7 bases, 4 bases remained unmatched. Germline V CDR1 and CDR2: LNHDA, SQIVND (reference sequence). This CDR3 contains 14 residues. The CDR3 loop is CASSIGTGSQPQHF. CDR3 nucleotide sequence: TGTGCCAGTAGTATCGGGACAGGGAGCCAGCCCCAGCATTTT. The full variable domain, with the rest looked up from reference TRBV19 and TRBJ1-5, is DGGITQSPKYLFRKEGQNVTLSCEQNLNHDAMYWYRQDPGQGLRLIYYSQIVNDFQKGDIAEGYSVSREKKESFPLTVTSAQKNPTAFYLCASSIGTGSQPQHFGDGTRLSIL.

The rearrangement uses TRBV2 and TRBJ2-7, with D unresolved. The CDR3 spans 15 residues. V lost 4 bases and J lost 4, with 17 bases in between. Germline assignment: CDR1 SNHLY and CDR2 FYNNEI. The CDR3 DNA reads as TGTGCCAGCAGTGTATCCCTTGAGGCTCCATACGAGCAGTACTTC. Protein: CASSVSLEAPYEQYF.

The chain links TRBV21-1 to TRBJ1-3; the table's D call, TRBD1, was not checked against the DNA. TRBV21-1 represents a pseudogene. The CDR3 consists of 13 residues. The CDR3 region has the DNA TGTGCCAGCAGCAAAAGCCGGACAGGCGACATATATTTT. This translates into CASSKSRTGDIYF.

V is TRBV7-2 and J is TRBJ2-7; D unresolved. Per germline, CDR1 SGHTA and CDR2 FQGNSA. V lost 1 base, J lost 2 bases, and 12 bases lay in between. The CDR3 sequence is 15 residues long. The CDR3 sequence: CASSLGAAKAYEQYF. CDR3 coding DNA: TGTGCCAGCAGCTTAGGGGCAGCAAAGGCCTACGAGCAGTACTTC.

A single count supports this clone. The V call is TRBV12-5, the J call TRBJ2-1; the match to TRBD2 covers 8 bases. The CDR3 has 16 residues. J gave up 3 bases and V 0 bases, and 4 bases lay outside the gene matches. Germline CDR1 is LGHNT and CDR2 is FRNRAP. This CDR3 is CASGLVPGGSYNEQFF. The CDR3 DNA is TGTGCTAGTGGTTTGGTACCGGGAGGGAGCTACAATGAGCAGTTCTTC.

Here the CDR3 DNA reads TGTGCCAGCAGCGCCCCAACAGGGGTGGATGGCTACACCTTC. Its protein is CASSAPTGVDGYTF. The chain couples TRBV11-2 to TRBJ1-2, with 7 bases lining up with TRBD1. This CDR3 has 14 residues. The V gene end was trimmed by 5 bases and the J gene end by 6 bases; junction bases not matched to a gene: 9. Germline V lookup: CDR1 SGHAT, CDR2 FQNNGV.

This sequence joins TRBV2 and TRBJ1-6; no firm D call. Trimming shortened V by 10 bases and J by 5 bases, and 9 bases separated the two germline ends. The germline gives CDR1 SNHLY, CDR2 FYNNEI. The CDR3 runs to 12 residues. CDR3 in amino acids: CATRRDNSPLHF. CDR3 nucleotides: TGTGCCACCCGACGGGATAATTCACCCCTCCACTTT.

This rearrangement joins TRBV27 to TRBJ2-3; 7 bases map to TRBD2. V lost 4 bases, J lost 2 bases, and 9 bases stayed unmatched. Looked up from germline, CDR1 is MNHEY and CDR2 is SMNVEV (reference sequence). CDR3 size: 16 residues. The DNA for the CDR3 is TGTGCCAGCAGTTCCCGGGGCGGGGGTGTCACAGATACGCAGTATTTT. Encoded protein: CASSSRGGGVTDTQYF.

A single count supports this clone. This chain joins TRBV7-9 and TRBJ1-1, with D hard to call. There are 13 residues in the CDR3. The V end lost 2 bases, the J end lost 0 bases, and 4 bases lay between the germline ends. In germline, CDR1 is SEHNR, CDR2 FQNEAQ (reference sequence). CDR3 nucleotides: TGTGCCAGCAGCTTAACTTTGAACACTGAAGCTTTCTTT. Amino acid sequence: CASSLTLNTEAFF.